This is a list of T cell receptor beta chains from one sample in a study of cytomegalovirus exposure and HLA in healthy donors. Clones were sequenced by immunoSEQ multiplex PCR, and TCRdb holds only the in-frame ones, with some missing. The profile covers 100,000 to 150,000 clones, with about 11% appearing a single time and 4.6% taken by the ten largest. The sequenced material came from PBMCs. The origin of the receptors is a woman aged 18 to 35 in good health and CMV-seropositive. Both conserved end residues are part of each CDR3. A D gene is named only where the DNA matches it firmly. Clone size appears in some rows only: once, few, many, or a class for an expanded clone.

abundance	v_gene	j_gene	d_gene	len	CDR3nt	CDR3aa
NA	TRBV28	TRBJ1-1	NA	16	TGTGCCAGCAGTCCCCCCCCAGGACAGTTGAACACTGAAGCTTTCTTT	CASSPPPGQLNTEAFF
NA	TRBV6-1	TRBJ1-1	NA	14	TGTGCCAGCTGGCCGGGACTCAGGAACACTGAAGCTTTCTTT	CASWPGLRNTEAFF
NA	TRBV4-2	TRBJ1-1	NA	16	TGTGCCAGCAGCCAAGAAGCCCGGACAGTCAACACTGAAGCTTTCTTT	CASSQEARTVNTEAFF
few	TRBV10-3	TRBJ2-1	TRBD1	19	TGTGCCATCAGCGGTGGGACAGGGTCCCCATTTAGCTCCTACAATGAGCAGTTCTTC	CAISGGTGSPFSSYNEQFF
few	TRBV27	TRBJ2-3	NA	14	TGTGCCAGCAGTTTAGGTCCGGAGGGGGATACGCAGTATTTT	CASSLGPEGDTQYF
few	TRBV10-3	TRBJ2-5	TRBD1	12	TGTGCCATCAGCGGACAGGAAGAGACCCAGTACTTC	CAISGQEETQYF
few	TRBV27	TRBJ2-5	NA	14	TGTGCCAGCAGTTTAGGCGGGATCCAAGAGACCCAGTACTTC	CASSLGGIQETQYF
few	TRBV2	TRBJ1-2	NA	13	TGTGCCAGCAGGACAGGTCCTAACTATGGCTACACCTTC	CASRTGPNYGYTF
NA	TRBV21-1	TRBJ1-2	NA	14	TGTGCCAGCCGACAGGGGGAAGGGGTTTATGGCTACACCTTC	CASRQGEGVYGYTF
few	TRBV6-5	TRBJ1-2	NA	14	TGTGCCAGCAGTTCGCTTACTCAGGGGAGCGGCTACACCTTC	CASSSLTQGSGYTF
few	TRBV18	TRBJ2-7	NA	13	TGTGCCAGCTCACCACCTAGCTCCTACGAGCAGTACTTC	CASSPPSSYEQYF
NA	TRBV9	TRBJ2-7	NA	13	TGTGCCAGCAGCCCAGGCTTGTCCTACGAGCAGTACTTC	CASSPGLSYEQYF
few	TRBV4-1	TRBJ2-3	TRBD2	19	TGCGCCAGCAGCCAAGAGGAGATGAGCGGGAGAAGAAGCACAGATACGCAGTATTTT	CASSQEEMSGRRSTDTQYF
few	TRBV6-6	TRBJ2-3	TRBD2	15	TGTGCCAGCAATCCTGGACTAGCGGACACAGATACGCAGTATTTT	CASNPGLADTDTQYF
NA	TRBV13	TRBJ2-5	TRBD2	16	TGTGCCAGCAGCTCCTTAGCGGGGGCGAATCAAGAGACCCAGTACTTC	CASSSLAGANQETQYF
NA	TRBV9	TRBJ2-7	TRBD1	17	TGTGCCAGCAGCCCACAGGGACAGACCGTATACCTCTACGAGCAGTACTTC	CASSPQGQTVYLYEQYF
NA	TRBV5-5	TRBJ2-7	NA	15	TGTGCCAGCAGCTTGGACGTAGGGAGTTGGAACGAGCAGTACTTC	CASSLDVGSWNEQYF
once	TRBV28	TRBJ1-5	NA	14	TGTGCCAGCAGTTTCAGGGCAGCTAATCAGCCCCAGCATTTT	CASSFRAANQPQHF